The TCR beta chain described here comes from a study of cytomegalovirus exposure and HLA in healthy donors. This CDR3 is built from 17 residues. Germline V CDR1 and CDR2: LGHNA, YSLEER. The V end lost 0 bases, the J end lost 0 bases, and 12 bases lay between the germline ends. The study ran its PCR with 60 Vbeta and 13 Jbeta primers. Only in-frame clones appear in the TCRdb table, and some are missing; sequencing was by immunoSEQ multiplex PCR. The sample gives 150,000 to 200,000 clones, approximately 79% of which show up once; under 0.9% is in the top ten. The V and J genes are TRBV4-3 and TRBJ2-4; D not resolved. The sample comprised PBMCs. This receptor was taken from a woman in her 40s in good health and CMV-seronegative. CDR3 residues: CASSQDRRVSAKNIQYF. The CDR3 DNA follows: TGCGCCAGCAGCCAAGATAGGAGAGTTTCAGCCAAAAACATTCAGTACTTC.